Described below is a single TCR beta chain sequence and its context. This entry belongs to a study of control samples from healthy donors and cancer patients. Germline CDR1 and CDR2: MNHEY and SMNVEV (reference sequence). V lost 5 bases and J lost 5; bases outside the gene matches: 5. The CDR3 runs to 15 residues. Clones were sequenced by immunoSEQ multiplex PCR, and TCRdb holds only the in-frame ones, with some missing. The sample has about 73,000 clones, around 94% seen once. Material for sequencing was blood. The origin of this receptor is a woman between 35 and 50 years old in good health. The chain joins TRBV27 to TRBJ2-2, with TRBD1 matching 10 bases. As DNA, the CDR3 is TGTGCCAGCAGTCTACTGGGACAGGGGACCGGGGAGCTGTTTTTT. The encoded protein is CASSLLGQGTGELFF.